The clone carrying this T cell receptor beta chain was recorded only once. Its antigen remains unidentified. The PCR made use of 60 Vbeta and 13 Jbeta primers. The data were produced by immunoSEQ multiplex PCR, yet TCRdb's version contains in-frame clones alone and is incomplete. The table shows about 150,000 clones, with roughly 70% occurring only once. The entry originates in a study of cytomegalovirus exposure and HLA in healthy donors. Notes on the study in general: Most subjects had HLA-A and HLA-B alleles reportedly predicted accurately by TCR beta sequences. Trimming of TCR beta V- and J-genes showed a link, identified in a later analysis, to a missense DCLRE1C variant. Indistinguishable V segments, including TRBV6-2 and TRBV6-3, were excluded. In vitro, three CMV-associated chains proved specific for CMV antigens.

V shed 4 bases and J shed 0 bases, with 10 bases lying between them. In germline, CDR1 is MGHDK, CDR2 SYGVNS. The CDR3 is 16 amino acids. This TCR came from a male donor in good health and CMV-seronegative. This sequence joins TRBV25-1 and TRBJ2-6; D uncertain. The sequenced sample consisted of PBMCs. The CDR3 sequence is CASSAPDISGANVLTF. CDR3 bases: TGTGCCAGCAGTGCGCCAGACATCTCTGGGGCCAACGTCCTGACTTTC.